Below are 14 T cell receptor beta chains sequenced from a single sample in a study of shared clonotypes between healthy human individuals. Clones were sequenced by immunoSEQ multiplex PCR, and TCRdb holds only the in-frame ones, with some missing. The sample consists of 2 million to 2.5 million clones, approximately 96% of them appearing once. Sequences were obtained from naive CD4+ T cells sorted from blood. Subset meaning: CD45RA+ positively selected. These receptors all stem from a man in his late teens or twenties in good health.

The rearrangement links TRBV28 to TRBJ2-1; TRBD1 might be the D (6 bases). The CDR3 is 14 amino acids. Germline V gene data show CDR1 as MDHEN and CDR2 as SYDVKM. V was pared by 2 bases and J by 10 bases, with 15 bases between. The CDR3 spells CASSLAHRASEQFF. CDR3 coding DNA: TGTGCCAGCAGTTTAGCCCACAGGGCAAGCGAGCAGTTCTTC.

The chain is built from TRBV5-1 and TRBJ2-3; 8 bases are a match to TRBD2. Looked up from germline, CDR1 is SGHRS and CDR2 is YFSETQ. With V trimmed by 2 bases and J by 6 bases, 8 bases remained unmatched. CDR3 length: 15 residues. The CDR3, as DNA: TGCGCCAGCAGCTTTTTAGCGGGGCAGACGGATACGCAGTATTTT. Its protein product is CASSFLAGQTDTQYF.

The rearrangement uses TRBV30 and TRBJ1-5, with unresolved D. The CDR3 is 15 residues long. V was trimmed by 3 bases and J by 6 bases, leaving 18 bases between them. Germline V gene lookup returns CDR1 GTSNPN and CDR2 SVGIG (reference sequence). The CDR3 DNA is TGTGCCTGGAGCCCCGCAAGGCGTGTTGGTCAGCCCCAGCATTTT. This encodes CAWSPARRVGQPQHF.

Points on this clone: The identical CDR3 is also encoded by other nucleotide sequences in the sample. V usage is TRBV18 and J usage is TRBJ2-7; TRBD1 or TRBD2 may be the D gene (5 bases each). CDR3 length: 14 residues. The germline V gene encodes CDR1 KGHSH and CDR2 LQKENI. V shed 6 bases and J shed 2 bases, with 14 bases lying between them. In DNA form, the CDR3 reads TGTGCCAGCTCCCCGAGGGGCAGGACCTACGAGCAGTACTTC. Protein product: CASSPRGRTYEQYF. The whole variable domain, remainder taken from reference TRBV18 and TRBJ2-7, is NAGVMQNPRHLVRRRGQEARLRCSPMKGHSHVYWYRQLPEEGLKFMVYLQKENIIDESGMPKERFSAEFPKEGPSILRIQQVVRGDSAAYFCASSPRGRTYEQYFGPGTRLTVT.

The chain uses TRBV11-2 and TRBJ2-7; D remains ambiguous. Per germline, CDR1 SGHAT and CDR2 FQNNGV. The length of the CDR3 is 14 residues. Deletions cut 1 base from V and 0 bases from J, with 7 bases between. This CDR3 reads CASSLGVGSYEQYF. The CDR3 DNA is TGTGCCAGCAGCTTAGGGGTAGGCTCCTACGAGCAGTACTTC.

The V and J genes are TRBV11-2 and TRBJ2-1; 7 bases are a match to TRBD2. The CDR3 sequence is 16 residues long. Germline V lookup: CDR1 SGHAT, CDR2 FQNNGV. The V segment lost 3 bases and the J segment 6 bases; nucleotides outside the gene matches: 11. The CDR3 DNA reads TGTGCCAGCAGCTTCCCCCGAACGGGAGGCGGCAATGAGCAGTTCTTC. This sequence encodes CASSFPRTGGGNEQFF. The full variable domain, rest sourced from reference TRBV11-2 and TRBJ2-1, is EAGVAQSPRYKIIEKRQSVAFWCNPISGHATLYWYQQILGQGPKLLIQFQNNGVVDDSQLPKDRFSAERLKGVDSTLKIQPAKLEDSAVYLCASSFPRTGGGNEQFFGPGTRLTVL.

The chain has TRBV7-2 and TRBJ1-1, with D possibly TRBD1 on 5 matching bases. V lost 3 bases to trimming and J lost 4 bases, with 12 bases between them. The CDR3 is 14 residues long. CDR1 is SGHTA, CDR2 FQGNSA, per germline. The CDR3 DNA sequence: TGTGCCAGCAGCTTGGGGGGATTGATCACTGAAGCTTTCTTT. It specifies CASSLGGLITEAFF.

The chain recombines TRBV5-8 with TRBJ2-5, with D maybe TRBD1 (6 bases). Trimming cost V 5 bases and J 5 bases, with 19 bases left between them. This CDR3 is built from 15 residues. Germline V gives CDR1 SGHTS, CDR2 YDEGEE. This chain's CDR3 is CASRPTGFPWETQYF. CDR3 bases: TGTGCCAGCAGGCCTACAGGGTTCCCTTGGGAGACCCAGTACTTC. The full variable domain, completed using reference TRBV5-8 and TRBJ2-5, is EAGVTQSPTHLIKTRGQQATLRCSPISGHTSVYWYQQALGLGLQFLLWYDEGEERNRGNFPPRFSGRQFPNYSSELNVNALELEDSALYLCASRPTGFPWETQYFGPGTRLLVL.

The chain has TRBV10-3 and TRBJ2-7; possibly TRBD2 for D (6 bases). CDR3 size: 17 residues. Germline V gene lookup returns CDR1 ENHRY and CDR2 SYGVKD. Deletions cut 6 bases from V and 2 bases from J, with 23 bases between. The CDR3: CAISPPPWGGATYEQYF. The CDR3 bases are TGTGCCATCAGCCCTCCCCCTTGGGGCGGGGCAACCTACGAGCAGTACTTC.

The chain has TRBV19 and TRBJ2-1; a possible D gene is TRBD1 (6 bases). The CDR3 has 15 residues. Between the trimmed V and J ends, which lost 3 bases and 4 bases, there was a span of 13 bases. CDR1 is LNHDA, CDR2 SQIVND, per germline (reference sequence). Here the CDR3 DNA reads TGTGCCAGTAGTATGCGGACAGTTTCTTACAATGAGCAGTTCTTC. It codes for CASSMRTVSYNEQFF.

In the case of this clone: Distinct nucleotide sequences in the sample also encode this CDR3. The rearrangement uses TRBV5-1 and TRBJ2-3; 7 bases agree with TRBD2. Looked up from germline, CDR1 is SGHRS and CDR2 is YFSETQ. There are 16 residues in the CDR3. J lost 0 bases, V lost 0 bases, and 4 bases had no gene match. The CDR3 region is CASSLEASGSTDTQYF. CDR3 in DNA: TGCGCCAGCAGCTTGGAGGCTAGCGGTAGCACAGATACGCAGTATTTT.

V and J are TRBV2 and TRBJ2-7; D is perhaps TRBD1 or TRBD2 (5 bases each). Looked up from germline, CDR1 is SNHLY and CDR2 is FYNNEI. The V gene lost 7 bases and the J gene lost 6 bases, with 10 bases spanning the gap. The CDR3 sequence is 11 residues long. CDR3 DNA sequence: TGTGCCAGCAACACGGGGCCCGAGCAGTACTTC. It encodes CASNTGPEQYF.

The rearrangement links TRBV5-1 to TRBJ1-1; tentative D call: TRBD1 (5 bases). CDR1 is SGHRS, CDR2 YFSETQ, per germline. The CDR3 consists of 13 residues. V lost 4 bases and J 9 bases, leaving 16 bases between the germline ends. As DNA, the CDR3 is TGCGCCAGCAGCCTAGAACTGGGGCAGCAAGCTTTCTTT. Translated, it gives CASSLELGQQAFF.

In regard to this clone: At the DNA level, this CDR3 is encoded by other sequences in the same sample as well. V gene TRBV7-9 combines with J gene TRBJ2-2; D uncertain. The V gene's germline CDR1 is SEHNR and CDR2 FQNEAQ (reference sequence). The CDR3 covers 13 residues. V lost 3 bases, J lost 2 bases, and 4 bases lay in between. The CDR3, as DNA: TGTGCCAGCAGCTTTTCTAACACCGGGGAGCTGTTTTTT. This encodes CASSFSNTGELFF.